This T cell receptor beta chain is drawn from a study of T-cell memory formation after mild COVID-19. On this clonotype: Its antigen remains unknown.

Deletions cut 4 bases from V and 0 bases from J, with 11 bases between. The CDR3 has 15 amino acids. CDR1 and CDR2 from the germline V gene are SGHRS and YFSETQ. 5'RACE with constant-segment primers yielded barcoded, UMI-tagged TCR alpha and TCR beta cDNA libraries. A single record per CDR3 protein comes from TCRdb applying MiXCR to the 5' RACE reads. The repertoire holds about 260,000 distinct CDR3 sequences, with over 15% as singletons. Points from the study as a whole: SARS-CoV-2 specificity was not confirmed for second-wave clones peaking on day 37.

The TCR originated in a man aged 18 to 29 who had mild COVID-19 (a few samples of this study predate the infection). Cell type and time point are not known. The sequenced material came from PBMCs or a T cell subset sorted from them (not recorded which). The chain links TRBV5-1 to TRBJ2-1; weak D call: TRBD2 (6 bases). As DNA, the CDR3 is TGCGCCAGCAGCCAGACTAGTGCCTCCTACAATGAGCAGTTCTTC. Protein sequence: CASSQTSASYNEQFF.